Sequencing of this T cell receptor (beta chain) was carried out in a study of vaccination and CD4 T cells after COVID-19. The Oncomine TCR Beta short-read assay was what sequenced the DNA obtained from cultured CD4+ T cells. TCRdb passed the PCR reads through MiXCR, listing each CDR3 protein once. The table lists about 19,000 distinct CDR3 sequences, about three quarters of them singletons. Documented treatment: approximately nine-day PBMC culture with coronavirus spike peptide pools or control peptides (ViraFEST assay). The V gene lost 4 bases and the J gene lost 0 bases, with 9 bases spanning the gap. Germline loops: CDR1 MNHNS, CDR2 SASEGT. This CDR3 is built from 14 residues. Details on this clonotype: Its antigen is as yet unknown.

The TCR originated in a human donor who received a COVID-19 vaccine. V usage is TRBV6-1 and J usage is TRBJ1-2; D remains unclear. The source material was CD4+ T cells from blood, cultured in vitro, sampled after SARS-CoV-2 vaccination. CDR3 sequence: CASSVGVANYGYTF. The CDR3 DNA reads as TGTGCCAGCAGTGTTGGGGTAGCTAACTATGGCTACACCTTC.